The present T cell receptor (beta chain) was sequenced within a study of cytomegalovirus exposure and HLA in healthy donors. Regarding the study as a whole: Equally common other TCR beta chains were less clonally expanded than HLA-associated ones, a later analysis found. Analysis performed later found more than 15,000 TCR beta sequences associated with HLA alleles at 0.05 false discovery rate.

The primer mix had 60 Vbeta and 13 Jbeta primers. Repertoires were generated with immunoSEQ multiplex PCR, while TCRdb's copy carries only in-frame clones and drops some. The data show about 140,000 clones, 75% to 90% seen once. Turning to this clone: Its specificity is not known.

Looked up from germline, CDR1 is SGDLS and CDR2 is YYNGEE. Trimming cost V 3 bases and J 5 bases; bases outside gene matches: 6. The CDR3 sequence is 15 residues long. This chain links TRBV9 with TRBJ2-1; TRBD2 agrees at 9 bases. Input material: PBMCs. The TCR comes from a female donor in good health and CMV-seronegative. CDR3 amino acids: CASSGMGLADNEQFF. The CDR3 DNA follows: TGTGCCAGCAGCGGAATGGGACTAGCTGACAATGAGCAGTTCTTC.